This record looks at one T cell receptor (beta chain) sequence and its context. Participant-given clinical history determined each cohort assignment. This specimen belongs to a study of blood T cell repertoires in COVID-19. On the study more broadly: COVID-19 samples, acute and convalescent, were from the United States, Italy and Spain. T cells, B-cell-depleted T cells, or PBMCs supplied cDNA or gDNA.

TCRdb's table, derived via immunoSEQ multiplex PCR, lists solely in-frame clones and lacks some. The sample includes 300,000 to 500,000 clones, roughly 90% of them seen just once. This CDR3 is built from 17 residues. Germline V gene data show CDR1 as MGHRA and CDR2 as YSYEKL. V shed 4 bases and J 0 bases; nucleotides not matched to a gene: 9. The sample consisted of PBMCs or T cells enriched from blood (not recorded which). This receptor was taken from a young woman with acute COVID-19. V is TRBV4-1 and J is TRBJ2-7; 10 bases align to TRBD1. The CDR3 DNA reads as TGCGCCAGCAGCCCCCCTGCAGGGACAGGGGTCTCCTACGAGCAGTACTTC. The encoded protein is CASSPPAGTGVSYEQYF.